This record concerns one T cell receptor beta chain sequence. Antigen specificity is unknown. The sample is drawn from a study of cytotoxic CD8 clonotypes in ibrutinib-treated CLL. Across the study: There were some 10 relapsed/refractory patients and about 15 treatment-naive patients, and under 18 were IGHV unmutated. Response sampling occurred after a median 12 months of treatment (range 6 to 36).

V was cut by 2 bases and J by 11 bases, with 18 bases left in between. Germline V CDR1 and CDR2: SGHNT, YENEEA. This CDR3 is built from 14 residues. T cells were sequenced at a targeted depth of 1 in 200,000 to 1 in 1 million. Assay used: immunoSEQ multiplex PCR; TCRdb lists only in-frame clones, some missing. The table includes about 39,000 clones, about two thirds detected once. Whole-study results and caveats: Age-matched healthy donor levels were exceeded by baseline clonality, which tracked circulating CD8+ T-cell counts.

Specimen: PBMCs, collected at disease progression, from a patient treated with ibrutinib. The TCR was taken from a human donor with chronic lymphocytic leukemia. The rearrangement uses TRBV11-3 and TRBJ1-1, with D uncertain. The CDR3 sequence: CASSLRLGPGNAFF. CDR3 bases: TGTGCCAGCAGCTTAAGGTTGGGTCCGGGAAATGCTTTCTTT.